This TCR beta chain was observed in a study of vaccination effects on CD4 cells after COVID-19. This clone was recorded a few times. Antigen unknown. Trimming shortened V by 5 bases and J by 4 bases, and 11 bases separated the two germline ends. The CDR3 runs 13 residues. Germline V lookup: CDR1 MDHEN, CDR2 SYDVKM. The repertoire was sequenced with immunoSEQ multiplex PCR; TCRdb's copy has only in-frame clones and lacks some. The sample has around 79,000 clones, approximately 81% seen once. The ViraFEST assay expanded antigen-specific CD4+ T cells with viral peptide pools before sequencing. Following culture for around 9 days, CD4+ T cells were isolated.

The origin of this receptor is a human donor who received a COVID-19 vaccine. The rearrangement joins TRBV28 to TRBJ1-2; D may be TRBD1 (5 bases). The sequenced sample was CD4+ T cells from PBMCs cultured with HCoV-229E spike peptides, obtained before COVID-19 vaccination. The CDR3 reads CASSAGPLYGYTF. The CDR3 bases are TGTGCCAGCAGTGCAGGGCCCCTCTATGGCTACACCTTC.